Presented here are 15 T cell receptor beta chains from one specimen sequenced in a study of blood T cells in healthy people across ages. Next came a second PCR, run for about 6 to 11 cycles, which used a sample-barcoded 5' primer along with a J-beta primer mix. TCRdb itself ran the 5' RACE reads through MiXCR, one entry per CDR3 protein. Of 700,000 or so distinct CDR3 sequences detected, 22% appear once; the ten largest clones hold 22%. The sequenced sample consisted of blood. These receptor sequences come from a man aged 70 or older in good health.

In its sample, this clonotype was seen a few times. The chain employs TRBV20-1 and TRBJ1-2, with 9 nucleotides matching TRBD1. Germline V gene sequence: CDR1 DFQATT, CDR2 SNEGSKA (reference sequence). CDR3 length equals 12 residues. The ends lost 5 bases at V and 8 bases at J; junction bases unmatched: 6. The CDR3 protein is CSASGTGMGYTF. The CDR3 coding sequence is TGCAGTGCTTCCGGGACAGGGATGGGCTACACCTTC.

This clonotype has just a few counts. This chain uses TRBV10-3 with TRBJ2-7, with 8 bases matching TRBD2. Trimming took 3 bases from V and 0 from J; bases not matched to a gene: 1. Per the germline V gene, CDR1 is ENHRY and CDR2 is SYGVKD. The CDR3 is 14 amino acids. The CDR3 reads CAISDGTSSYEQYF. Written as DNA, the CDR3 is TGTGCCATCAGTGACGGGACTAGCTCCTACGAGCAGTACTTC.

This clonotype was found a few times. The gene calls are TRBV24-1 and TRBJ2-5; 9 bases are a match to TRBD2. The V and J ends lost 8 bases and 1 base, in that order; junction bases with no gene match: 4. The CDR3 loop spans 14 amino acids. The germline gives CDR1 KGHDR, CDR2 SFDVKD. The CDR3 region has the DNA TGTGCCACCACGGCGGGAGGGCCCCAAGAGACCCAGTACTTC. Translated: CATTAGGPQETQYF.

This clonotype was counted many times. The gene calls are TRBV12-3 or TRBV12-4 and TRBJ1-2, with a possible D match to TRBD1 (5 bases). The germline V and J ends were trimmed by 4 bases and 0 bases, with 9 bases remaining between them. The CDR3 extends over 14 amino acids. In DNA form, the CDR3 reads TGTGCCAGCAGTTACCGGGGCCCTAACTATGGCTACACCTTC. Its protein product is CASSYRGPNYGYTF.

This clonotype was seen at least ten times. This chain uses TRBV20-1 with TRBJ2-1, with TRBD2 as a possible D gene (5 bases). The V gene lost 0 bases and the J gene lost 6 bases, with 12 bases spanning the gap. This CDR3 has 14 amino acids. Germline V lookup: CDR1 DFQATT, CDR2 SNEGSKA (reference sequence). CDR3 in DNA: TGCAGTGCTAGAGATCTTGCCCGGGGCAATGAGCAGTTCTTC. Translated, it gives CSARDLARGNEQFF.

The chain joins TRBV7-9 to TRBJ2-5, with 11 bases identical to TRBD1. Germline assignment: CDR1 SEHNR and CDR2 FQNEAQ (reference sequence). CDR3 length: 15 residues. The J segment lost 4 bases and the V segment lost 3 bases, leaving 4 bases of the junction unmatched. The CDR3 nucleotides read TGTGCCAGCAGCTTTGGACAGGGGGCTATAGAGACCCAGTACTTC. This gives the protein CASSFGQGAIETQYF.

This clonotype was seen a few times. The junction shows a germline mismatch at one end, possibly a read error. This rearrangement joins TRBV12-3 or TRBV12-4 to TRBJ2-5, with 7 bases identical to TRBD2. The DNA matches TRBJ2-1 better at its end, which makes the J call doubtful. This CDR3 is built from 16 residues. This chain's CDR3 is CAGSFLASGVGDEQFF. CDR3 nucleotide sequence: TGTGCCGGCAGTTTTCTTGCCAGCGGGGTGGGTGATGAGCAGTTCTTC.

This clonotype was found a few times. This chain connects TRBV19 to TRBJ1-1; no clear D. This CDR3 is 15 amino acids long. Trimming left V 3 bases short and J 1 base short, with 12 bases between. Per the germline V gene, CDR1 is LNHDA and CDR2 is SQIVND (reference sequence). For the CDR3, the DNA is TGTGCCAGTAGTATCGCGCTCCACACGAACACTGAAGCTTTCTTT. Its protein is CASSIALHTNTEAFF.

The V call is TRBV12-3 or TRBV12-4, the J call TRBJ1-6, with no clear D. This CDR3 is 15 amino acids long. Trimming left V 5 bases short and J 7 bases short, with 15 bases between. The CDR3 DNA follows: TGTGCCAGCAGTCCAAATCCGACGCGGAATTCACCCCTCCACTTT. As protein: CASSPNPTRNSPLHF.

This clonotype was seen at least ten times. This chain links TRBV5-1 with TRBJ1-6; D possibly corresponds to TRBD1 (6 bases). Germline loops: CDR1 SGHRS, CDR2 YFSETQ. The CDR3 runs to 15 residues. The V end lost 4 bases, the J end lost 6 bases, and 14 bases lay between the germline ends. The CDR3 DNA reads as TGCGCCAGCAGCCCGTGGGGGGCAGCTAATTCACCCCTCCACTTT. It codes for CASSPWGAANSPLHF.

This clonotype appeared a few times. The chain couples TRBV29-1 to TRBJ2-1, with D possibly being TRBD1 or TRBD2 (5 bases each). Germline CDR1 SQVTM, CDR2 ANQGSEA. CDR3 length equals 12 residues. CDR3 sequence (DNA): TGCCTGGGGACGAGCTCCTACAATGAGCAGTTCTTC. Translating it yields CLGTSSYNEQFF.

This chain joins TRBV7-9 and TRBJ1-4; D is unresolved. This CDR3 comprises 16 residues. CDR1 and CDR2 from the germline V gene are SEHNR and FQNEAQ (reference sequence). V shed 5 bases and J shed 0 bases, with 13 bases lying between them. The chain's CDR3 is CASSLRLGATNEKLFF. The CDR3 coding sequence is TGTGCCAGCAGCCTGAGACTCGGTGCAACTAATGAAAAACTGTTTTTT.

This clonotype was seen only a few times. This may be a read error: a much more frequent sequence differs by one nucleotide. CDR3 bases: TGTGCCAGCAGCCAACACACTGAAGCTTTCTTT. It specifies CASSQHTEAFF. V and J are TRBV3-1 and TRBJ1-1; D is ambiguous. Per germline, CDR1 LGHDT and CDR2 YNNKEL (reference sequence). There are 11 residues in the CDR3. The V and J ends lost 2 bases and 3 bases respectively, with 1 base between them.

In its sample, this clonotype was seen many times. V and J are TRBV25-1 and TRBJ2-1; 11 bases map to TRBD1. Germline CDR1 and CDR2: MGHDK and SYGVNS. CDR3 length: 15 residues. With 6 bases clipped from V and 6 bases from J, the junction kept 7 bases outside the gene matches. This chain's CDR3 is CASSSGTGGSNEQFF. CDR3 coding DNA: TGTGCCAGCAGCTCCGGGACAGGGGGGAGCAATGAGCAGTTCTTC.

In nucleotides, the CDR3 is TGCGCCAGCAGTGCTCTTAAGACTAGCTACGAGCAGTACTTC. Protein: CASSALKTSYEQYF. The J gene is TRBJ2-7, the V gene TRBV10-2, with D maybe TRBD2 (6 bases). CDR3 size: 14 residues. In germline, CDR1 is WSHSY, CDR2 SAAADI. V lost 4 bases and J lost 3, with 13 bases in between.